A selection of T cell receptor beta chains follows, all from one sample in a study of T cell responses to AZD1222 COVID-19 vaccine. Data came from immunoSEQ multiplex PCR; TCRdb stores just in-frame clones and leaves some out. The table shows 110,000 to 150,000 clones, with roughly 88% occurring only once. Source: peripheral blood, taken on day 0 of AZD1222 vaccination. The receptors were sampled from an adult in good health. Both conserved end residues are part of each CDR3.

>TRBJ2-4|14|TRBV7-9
CASSLARTGDIQYF
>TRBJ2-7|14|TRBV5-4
CASSPTSGSDEQYF
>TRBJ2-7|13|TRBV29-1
CSATGTGTIAQYF
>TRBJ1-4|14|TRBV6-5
CASSYAGQGEKLFF
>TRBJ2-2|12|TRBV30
CAWSANTGELFF
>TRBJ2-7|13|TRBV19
CASSTTGFNEQYF
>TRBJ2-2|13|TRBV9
CASSEANTGELFF
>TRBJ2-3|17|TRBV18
CASSPLTSGSMSDTQYF
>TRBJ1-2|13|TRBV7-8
CASSLASDYGYTF
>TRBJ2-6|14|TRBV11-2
CASSRESGANVLTF
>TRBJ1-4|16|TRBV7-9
CASSRPIGSANEKLFF
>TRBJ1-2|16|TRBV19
CASSSMTGWVREGYTF
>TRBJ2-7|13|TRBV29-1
CSVEVGAGDEQYF
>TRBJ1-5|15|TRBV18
CASSPPGDVDQPQHF
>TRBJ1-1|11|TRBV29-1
CSVGGVDEAFF
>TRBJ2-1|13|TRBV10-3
CANGRTSDNEQFF
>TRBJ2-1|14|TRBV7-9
CASSLGGTGGEQFF
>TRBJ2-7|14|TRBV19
CASSIRGPLREQYF
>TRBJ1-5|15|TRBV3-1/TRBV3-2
CASSQDVTGGQPQHF
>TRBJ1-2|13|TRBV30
CAWDGTGLHGYTF